Each of the 27 T cell receptor beta chains below was sequenced from the same sample in a study of neurological immune-mediated disorders. TCRdb independently ran MiXCR on the 5' RACE reads; one entry per CDR3 protein. The table records 45,000 to 65,000 distinct CDR3 sequences, about 4.2% of them present only once. The sample consisted of PBMCs. The receptor set was obtained from a man aged 50-59 years with multiple sclerosis.

In this sample, this clonotype turned up many times. The rearrangement uses TRBV20-1 and TRBJ2-3; 10 nucleotides line up with TRBD1. The trim removed 3 bases at V and 4 bases at J, leaving 7 bases unmatched. Germline values: CDR1 DFQATT, CDR2 SNEGSKA (reference sequence). The CDR3 consists of 15 residues. The CDR3 DNA is TGCAGTGCTAGTTTGCGACAGGGGGCTTCAGATACGCAGTATTTT. Translating it yields CSASLRQGASDTQYF.

This clonotype was observed at least ten times. The chain carries TRBV7-2 and TRBJ2-1; D remains unclear. The germline CDR1 and CDR2 sequences are SGHTA and FQGNSA. CDR3 size: 16 residues. Trimming left V 2 bases short and J 5 bases short, with 16 bases between. The CDR3 DNA sequence: TGTGCCAGCAGCTTAAGGAGTGGCCCCTTTAACAATGAGCAGTTCTTC. Its protein product is CASSLRSGPFNNEQFF.

The table lists this clonotype with many counts. This chain joins TRBV5-1 and TRBJ2-5; the D is unclear. CDR1 is SGHRS and CDR2 is YFSETQ in the germline V gene. This CDR3 spans 15 amino acids. With 0 bases removed from V and 1 base from J, the gap between germline ends came to 10 bases. The CDR3, as DNA: TGCGCCAGCAGCTTGGTTGGTGGGGTCCAAGAGACCCAGTACTTC. As protein: CASSLVGGVQETQYF.

Ten or more counts support this clonotype. The J gene is TRBJ2-2, the V gene TRBV27; D might be TRBD1 (6 bases). The CDR3 is 14 amino acids. Trimming left V 6 bases short and J 6 bases short, with 14 bases between. The germline V gene encodes CDR1 MNHEY and CDR2 SMNVEV (reference sequence). CDR3 residues: CASSQGRNSGELFF. In DNA form, the CDR3 reads TGTGCCAGCAGCCAGGGGCGCAATTCCGGGGAGCTGTTTTTT.

The sample holds many counts of this clonotype. This chain joins TRBV27 and TRBJ1-2; 7 nucleotides agree with TRBD1. Germline V gene lookup returns CDR1 MNHEY and CDR2 SMNVEV (reference sequence). CDR3 length equals 13 residues. J lost 8 bases, V lost 4 bases, and 7 bases had no gene match. For the CDR3, the DNA is TGTGCCAGCAGTTCACAGGGGACAAAAGGCTACACCTTC. Translated, it gives CASSSQGTKGYTF.

The sample holds many counts of this clonotype. The chain is built from TRBV28 and TRBJ1-2; D perhaps matches TRBD1 (5 bases). This CDR3 is 13 amino acids long. Germline V lookup: CDR1 MDHEN, CDR2 SYDVKM. V lost 7 bases and J 4 bases, leaving 13 bases between the germline ends. Here the CDR3 reads CASTLIGAYGYTF. Written as DNA, the CDR3 is TGTGCCAGCACCTTGATAGGGGCCTATGGCTACACCTTC.

In this sample, this clonotype turned up a few times. The V gene is TRBV12-3 or TRBV12-4, the J gene TRBJ1-1; TRBD1 might be the D (5 bases). V dropped 5 bases and J dropped 5 bases, with 21 bases sitting between them. The CDR3 runs to 16 residues. Here the CDR3 DNA reads TGTGCCAGCAGTATGACCCGACGAGGCGAGGGGACTGAAGCTTTCTTT. This translates into CASSMTRRGEGTEAFF.

The sample holds many counts of this clonotype. The chain joins TRBV10-3 to TRBJ1-5; D unresolved. The CDR3 totals 14 residues. V was pared by 3 bases and J by 6 bases, with 12 bases between. CDR1 is ENHRY, CDR2 SYGVKD, per germline. The CDR3 is CAISEGSGVQPQHF. CDR3 in DNA: TGTGCCATCAGTGAAGGGAGCGGGGTTCAGCCCCAGCATTTT.

This clonotype was found many times. The junction departs from germline at one end; a sequencing error may be responsible. The chain links TRBV20-1 to TRBJ1-6, with 7 bases that match TRBD1. Germline assignment: CDR1 DFQATT and CDR2 SNEGSKA (reference sequence). The CDR3 runs 15 residues. CDR3 sequence (DNA): TGCAGTGCTATGGACAGGAGCTCCTATAATTCACCCCTCAACTTT. Protein sequence: CSAMDRSSYNSPLNF.

The chain employs TRBV4-1 and TRBJ2-1; D gene ambiguous. This CDR3 has 12 residues. Germline CDR1 MGHRA, CDR2 YSYEKL. V lost 5 bases, J lost 9 bases, and 11 bases lay in between. The CDR3, as DNA: TGCGCCAGCAGCAAAGTGGAAGGTGAGCAGTTCTTC. Residues: CASSKVEGEQFF.

This clonotype has a count of ten or more. The V and J genes are TRBV5-6 and TRBJ2-7, with 9 bases lining up with TRBD2. This CDR3 spans 15 amino acids. The V and J ends lost 0 bases and 5 bases, in that order; junction bases with no gene match: 6. CDR1 SGHDT and CDR2 YYEEEE come from the germline V gene. CDR3 in amino acids: CASSLALAGVNEQYF. The CDR3 nucleotides read TGTGCCAGCAGCTTGGCCTTAGCGGGAGTAAACGAGCAGTACTTC.

This clonotype has ten or more counts. The chain uses TRBV15 and TRBJ2-2; D gene uncertain. The CDR3 contains 14 residues. Looked up from germline, CDR1 is LNHNV and CDR2 is YYDKDF (reference sequence). Trimming stripped 1 base from V and 5 bases from J, with 8 bases between. The CDR3 bases are TGTGCCACCAGCAGAGCCCTCGGTACCGGGGAGCTGTTTTTT. This codes for CATSRALGTGELFF. The full variable domain, with the rest looked up from reference TRBV15 and TRBJ2-2, is DAMVIQNPRYQVTQFGKPVTLSCSQTLNHNVMYWYQQKSSQAPKLLFHYYDKDFNNEADTPDNFQSRRPNTSFCFLDIRSPGLGDTAMYLCATSRALGTGELFFGEGSRLTVL.

This clonotype was seen ten or more times. The genes are TRBV5-1 and TRBJ2-2; D ambiguous. Germline-derived CDR1 and CDR2 are SGHRS and YFSETQ. The CDR3 length is 14 residues. V lost 5 bases, J lost 1 base, and 9 bases lay in between. The CDR3 is CASSRQVNTGELFF. As DNA, the CDR3 is TGCGCCAGCAGTCGGCAGGTGAACACCGGGGAGCTGTTTTTT.

This clonotype was detected many times. This sequence joins TRBV11-2 and TRBJ1-3, with D possibly being TRBD1 (5 bases). Germline V gene data show CDR1 as SGHAT and CDR2 as FQNNGV. V lost 4 bases and J 0 bases, leaving 16 bases between the germline ends. The CDR3 has 17 amino acids. The CDR3 loop is CASSSPVGVPSGNTIYF. The CDR3 bases are TGTGCCAGCAGCTCCCCAGTAGGGGTCCCCTCTGGAAACACCATATATTTT.

This clonotype was counted many times. The V and J genes are TRBV5-1 and TRBJ2-5; tentatively, D is TRBD1 or TRBD2 (5 bases each). The V gene lost 7 bases and the J gene lost 4 bases, with 20 bases spanning the gap. This CDR3 spans 15 amino acids. The germline V gene encodes CDR1 SGHRS and CDR2 YFSETQ. The CDR3 is CASGPVNPRGETQYF. As DNA, the CDR3 is TGCGCCAGCGGACCGGTAAACCCGAGGGGAGAGACCCAGTACTTC.

This clonotype came up many times. CDR3 residues: CASSYDGVPYNEQFF. DNA for the CDR3: TGCGCCAGCAGCTACGATGGGGTTCCGTACAATGAGCAGTTCTTC. This chain joins TRBV5-1 and TRBJ2-1; no firm D call. The ends were cut back, 3 bases at V and 4 bases at J, with 14 bases in the middle. Germline CDR1 is SGHRS and CDR2 is YFSETQ. This CDR3 has 15 residues.

CDR3 sequence (DNA): TGTGCCAGCAGCTCAGGGACTAGCGGGTACGAGCAGTACTTC. Protein sequence: CASSSGTSGYEQYF. The chain uses TRBV7-8 and TRBJ2-7; 12 nucleotides align to TRBD2. Germline CDR1 and CDR2: SGHVS and FQNEAQ. This CDR3 is 14 amino acids long. With V trimmed by 4 bases and J by 4 bases, 2 bases remained unmatched.

This clonotype showed up many times. V gene TRBV5-1 combines with J gene TRBJ2-3, with 12 bases aligning to TRBD2. The germline V gene encodes CDR1 SGHRS and CDR2 YFSETQ. With V trimmed by 5 bases and J by 2 bases, 6 bases remained unmatched. The CDR3 is 16 residues long. CDR3 nucleotides: TGCGCCAGCAGTCGACTAGCGGGGGCGACCACAGATACGCAGTATTTT. Its translation: CASSRLAGATTDTQYF.

The table lists this clonotype with many counts. This chain links TRBV20-1 with TRBJ2-7; the D gene is possibly TRBD2 (6 bases). The V end lost 3 bases, the J end lost 4 bases, and 13 bases lay between the germline ends. Germline V gene data show CDR1 as DFQATT and CDR2 as SNEGSKA (reference sequence). The CDR3 has 13 residues. The CDR3 loop is CSASGGTSYEQYF. Written as DNA, the CDR3 is TGCAGTGCTAGTGGCGGGACTTCTTACGAGCAGTACTTC.

This clonotype was seen many times. V is TRBV5-1 and J is TRBJ1-1, with D possibly TRBD1 on 6 matching bases. This CDR3 region has 15 residues. Trimming removed 3 bases at V and 3 bases at J, with 15 bases between. Germline V gene data show CDR1 as SGHRS and CDR2 as YFSETQ. In DNA form, the CDR3 reads TGCGCCAGCAGCTCCAAAGAAACAGGGCACACTGAAGCTTTCTTT. Amino acid sequence: CASSSKETGHTEAFF.

This clonotype has at least ten counts. The chain recombines TRBV7-8 with TRBJ2-3; 7 bases align to TRBD2. The junction had 10 bases not matched to a gene; V was cut back by 4 bases and J by 0 bases. CDR1 and CDR2 from the germline V gene are SGHVS and FQNEAQ. The CDR3 totals 17 residues. CDR3 residues: CASSSRPAGASTDTQYF. CDR3 nucleotide sequence: TGTGCCAGCAGCTCGCGCCCGGCGGGAGCTAGCACAGATACGCAGTATTTT.

This clonotype was found many times. This sequence joins TRBV6-6 and TRBJ2-7; 7 positions agree with TRBD2. The CDR3 spans 15 residues. The J segment lost 3 bases and the V segment lost 2 bases, leaving 7 bases of the junction unmatched. Germline CDR1 and CDR2: MNHNY and SVGAGI (reference sequence). The CDR3 DNA sequence: TGTGCCAGCAGTTACGTCGGGGAGGGAGGCTACGAGCAGTACTTC. It codes for CASSYVGEGGYEQYF.

The CDR3 protein is CASSLGQFNQPQHF. The CDR3 DNA reads TGTGCCAGCAGTTTAGGACAGTTCAATCAGCCCCAGCATTTT. This chain links TRBV12-3 or TRBV12-4 with TRBJ1-5; weak D call: TRBD1 (5 bases). This CDR3 has 14 residues. V was clipped by 1 base and J by 3 bases, with 7 bases between them.

V and J are TRBV18 and TRBJ1-3, with TRBD1 as a possible D gene (5 bases). Between the trimmed V and J ends, which lost 4 bases and 4 bases, there was a span of 17 bases. CDR3 length: 16 residues. The germline V gene encodes CDR1 KGHSH and CDR2 LQKENI. CDR3 coding DNA: TGTGCCAGCTCACTTACCTCAGGGAAATTCGGAAACACCATATATTTT. This translates into CASSLTSGKFGNTIYF. The whole variable domain, filled in from reference TRBV18 and TRBJ1-3, reads NAGVMQNPRHLVRRRGQEARLRCSPMKGHSHVYWYRQLPEEGLKFMVYLQKENIIDESGMPKERFSAEFPKEGPSILRIQQVVRGDSAAYFCASSLTSGKFGNTIYFGEGSWLTVV.

This clonotype was seen repeatedly, ten times or more. This rearrangement joins TRBV5-1 to TRBJ2-2; D call uncertain. This CDR3 comprises 14 residues. Germline values: CDR1 SGHRS, CDR2 YFSETQ. V shed 1 base and J shed 4 bases, with 8 bases lying between them. The chain's CDR3 is CASSLNPGTGELFF. The CDR3 DNA sequence: TGCGCCAGCAGCTTGAACCCGGGCACCGGGGAGCTGTTTTTT.

This clonotype occurred many times. This chain joins TRBV7-9 and TRBJ2-7; the D gene is possibly TRBD2 (6 bases). V was cut by 3 bases and J by 1 base, with 10 bases left in between. The germline CDR1 and CDR2 sequences are SEHNR and FQNEAQ (reference sequence). This CDR3 region has 14 residues. The CDR3 bases are TGTGCCAGCAGCTTTACGGGGGATTCCTACGAGCAGTACTTC. It is translated as CASSFTGDSYEQYF. The entire variable domain, with the rest obtained from reference TRBV7-9 and TRBJ2-7, is as follows: DTGVSQNPRHKITKRGQNVTFRCDPISEHNRLYWYRQTLGQGPEFLTYFQNEAQLEKSRLLSDRFSAERPKGSFSTLEIQRTEQGDSAMYLCASSFTGDSYEQYFGPGTRLTVT.

This clonotype has a count of ten or more. The CDR3 loop reads CSVEGRGLNYGYTF. The CDR3, as DNA: TGCAGCGTTGAAGGGAGGGGGCTTAACTATGGCTACACCTTC. The rearrangement joins TRBV29-1 to TRBJ1-2; TRBD1 agrees at 7 bases. This CDR3 is 14 amino acids long. J lost 1 base, V lost 1 base, and 3 bases had no gene match. Germline CDR1 reads SQVTM; CDR2 reads ANQGSEA.